A selection of T cell receptor beta chains follows, all from one sample in a study of T-cell memory formation after mild COVID-19. One entry per CDR3 protein results from TCRdb running MiXCR on the 5' RACE reads. The sample holds about 450,000 distinct CDR3 sequences; under 25% are singletons and the top ten take roughly 14%. Sequences were obtained from PBMCs or a T cell subset sorted from them (not recorded which). These receptors came from an adult woman who had mild COVID-19 (a few samples of this study predate the infection). Cell type and time point are not known. Each CDR3 is given without its conserved first and last residue.

V,J,CDR3
TRBV6-6,TRBJ1-1,ASSSGWSVEAF
TRBV24-1,TRBJ2-5,ATSDRTGSGRETQY
TRBV5-6,TRBJ2-2,ASSFRRGGKDTGELF
TRBV3-1,TRBJ2-7,ASSLRDRVSEQY
TRBV2,TRBJ2-5,ASSPSGEETQY
TRBV9,TRBJ2-5,ASSPSRGTQY
TRBV12-3/TRBV12-4,TRBJ2-6,ASSDRTSELPSGANVLT
TRBV7-9,TRBJ2-1,ASTLGGSEQF
TRBV6-2/TRBV6-3,TRBJ2-7,ASSGLAGAYEQY
TRBV12-3/TRBV12-4,TRBJ2-1,ASSPPGTGHDEQF
TRBV5-1,TRBJ2-1,ASSSSIQTEQF
TRBV15,TRBJ2-7,ATSRGAGDSYEQY
TRBV29-1,TRBJ1-2,SVEEGWRLYGYT
TRBV14,TRBJ2-3,ASSQDWDTQY
TRBV7-6,TRBJ2-7,ASSPGGQGSYEQY
TRBV6-5,TRBJ2-7,ASSYGGAGEQY
TRBV5-6,TRBJ2-3,ASSLLGGDGSHTETQY
TRBV20-1,TRBJ2-7,SARLESYEQY
TRBV11-3,TRBJ2-5,ASSLGRDYPGETQY
TRBV12-3/TRBV12-4,TRBJ1-2,ASSESTGGNYGYT
TRBV3-1,TRBJ2-1,ASSQWAATADEQF
TRBV2,TRBJ2-1,ARGTNSYNEQF
TRBV27,TRBJ1-2,ASSGSGTRGYT
TRBV7-9,TRBJ2-5,ASRLDLQETQY
TRBV24-1,TRBJ2-1,ATSANSGTSGSSYNEQF
TRBV7-3,TRBJ1-1,ASKSKLNTEAF
TRBV25-1,TRBJ2-1,AAGTGFSYNEQF
TRBV24-1,TRBJ2-3,ATSDWSSGRWDTQY
TRBV30,TRBJ1-1,AWSEGASTEAF
TRBV7-9,TRBJ1-1,ASSLILLGDTEAF
TRBV29-1,TRBJ2-2,SVPGQTNTGELF
TRBV5-1,TRBJ2-7,ASSLDPGGEQY
TRBV20-1,TRBJ2-3,SARAQGVTDTQY
TRBV12-3/TRBV12-4,TRBJ2-5,ASSYSREPQETQY
TRBV29-1,TRBJ2-1,SVPGQSSILREF
TRBV30,TRBJ2-7,AWGVGGEQY
TRBV19,TRBJ1-5,ATIAGEGQPQH
TRBV7-9,TRBJ2-3,ASSLEEVRGDTQY
TRBV24-1,TRBJ1-4,ATSDPLKGPGEKLF
TRBV24-1,TRBJ2-2,ATSDRDRGETGELF
TRBV2,TRBJ1-1,ASSQDRRGTEAF
TRBV27,TRBJ1-3,ASSRDRSSGNTIY
TRBV7-3,TRBJ2-1,ASSLTSSYNEQF
TRBV24-1,TRBJ1-4,ATSEWRNEKLF
TRBV29-1,TRBJ2-1,SVVGGDNNEQF
TRBV6-5,TRBJ2-7,ASSWTESYEQY
TRBV11-2,TRBJ2-1,ASSPDVAGDNEQF
TRBV2,TRBJ2-3,ASSDGSGNTDTQY